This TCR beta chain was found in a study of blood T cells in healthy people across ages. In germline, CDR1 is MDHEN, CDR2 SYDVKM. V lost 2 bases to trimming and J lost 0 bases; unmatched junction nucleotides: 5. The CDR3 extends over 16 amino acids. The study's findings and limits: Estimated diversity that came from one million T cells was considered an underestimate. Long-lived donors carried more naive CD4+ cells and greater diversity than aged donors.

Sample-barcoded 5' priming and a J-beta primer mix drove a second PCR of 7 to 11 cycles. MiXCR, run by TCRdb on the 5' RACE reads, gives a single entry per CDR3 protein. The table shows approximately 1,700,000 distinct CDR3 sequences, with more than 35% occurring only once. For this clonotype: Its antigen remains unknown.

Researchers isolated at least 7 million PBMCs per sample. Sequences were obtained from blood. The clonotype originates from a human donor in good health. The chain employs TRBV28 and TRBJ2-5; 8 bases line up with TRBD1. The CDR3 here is CASSLPTDRDQETQYF. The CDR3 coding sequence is TGTGCCAGCAGTTTACCTACGGACAGGGACCAAGAGACCCAGTACTTC.